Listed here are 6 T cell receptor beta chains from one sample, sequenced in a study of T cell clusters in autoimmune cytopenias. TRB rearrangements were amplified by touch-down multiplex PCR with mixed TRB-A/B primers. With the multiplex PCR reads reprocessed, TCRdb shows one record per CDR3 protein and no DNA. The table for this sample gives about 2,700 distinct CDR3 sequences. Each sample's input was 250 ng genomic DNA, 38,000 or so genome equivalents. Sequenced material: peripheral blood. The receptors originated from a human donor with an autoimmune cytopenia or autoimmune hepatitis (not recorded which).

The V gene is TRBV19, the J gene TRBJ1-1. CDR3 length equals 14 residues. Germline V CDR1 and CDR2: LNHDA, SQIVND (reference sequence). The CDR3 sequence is CASRRSSMNTEAFF.

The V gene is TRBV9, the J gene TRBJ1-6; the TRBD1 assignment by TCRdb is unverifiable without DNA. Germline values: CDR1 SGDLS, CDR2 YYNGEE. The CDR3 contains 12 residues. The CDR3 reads CASSVPGSPLHF.

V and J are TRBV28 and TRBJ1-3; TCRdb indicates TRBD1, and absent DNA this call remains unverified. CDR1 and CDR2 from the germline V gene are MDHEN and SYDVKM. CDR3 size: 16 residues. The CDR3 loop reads CASSPLGTGFGNTIYF.

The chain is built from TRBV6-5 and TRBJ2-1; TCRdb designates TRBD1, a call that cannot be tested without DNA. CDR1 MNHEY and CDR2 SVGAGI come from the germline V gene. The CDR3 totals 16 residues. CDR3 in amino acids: CASSYGADSSYNEQFF.

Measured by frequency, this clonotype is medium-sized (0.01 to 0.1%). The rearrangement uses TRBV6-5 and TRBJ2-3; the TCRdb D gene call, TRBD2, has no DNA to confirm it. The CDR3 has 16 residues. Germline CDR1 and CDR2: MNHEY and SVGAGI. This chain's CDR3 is CASSLSGREGLNTQYF.

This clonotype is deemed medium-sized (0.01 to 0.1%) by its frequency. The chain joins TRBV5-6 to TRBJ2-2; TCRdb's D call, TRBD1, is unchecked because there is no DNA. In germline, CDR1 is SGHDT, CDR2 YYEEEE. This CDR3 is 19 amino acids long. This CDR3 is CASSGFSTGGASDTGELFF.